This T cell receptor (beta chain) came from a study of cytomegalovirus exposure and HLA in healthy donors. Turning to this clone: Its antigen remains unidentified.

The PCR employed 60 Vbeta primers together with 13 Jbeta primers. The protocol was immunoSEQ multiplex PCR, while the TCRdb copy is restricted to in-frame clones and leaves out a portion. The sample holds 140,000 to 150,000 clones. Whole-study findings and limits: V- and J-gene trimming of TCR beta was linked (in a later analysis) to a missense DCLRE1C variant. HLA-A and HLA-B allele assignments for most subjects were reportedly predicted accurately using TCR beta sequences. A later analysis found that most CMV-associated TCR beta chains appeared HLA-restricted. A later analysis appeared to link common viral pathogens to several of the most significant clusters.

The CDR3 runs to 16 residues. Germline CDR1 SQVTM, CDR2 ANQGSEA. Losses at the gene ends were 6 bases for V and 8 bases for J; bases not matched to a gene: 12. The material sequenced was PBMCs. The chain carries TRBV29-1 and TRBJ2-1; 14 nucleotides align to TRBD2. The origin of this receptor is a male donor in good health and CMV-seronegative. Here the CDR3 DNA reads TGCAGCGTCGTACCTCGACTAGCGGGAGGGGGCTATGAGCAGTTCTTC. It specifies CSVVPRLAGGGYEQFF.